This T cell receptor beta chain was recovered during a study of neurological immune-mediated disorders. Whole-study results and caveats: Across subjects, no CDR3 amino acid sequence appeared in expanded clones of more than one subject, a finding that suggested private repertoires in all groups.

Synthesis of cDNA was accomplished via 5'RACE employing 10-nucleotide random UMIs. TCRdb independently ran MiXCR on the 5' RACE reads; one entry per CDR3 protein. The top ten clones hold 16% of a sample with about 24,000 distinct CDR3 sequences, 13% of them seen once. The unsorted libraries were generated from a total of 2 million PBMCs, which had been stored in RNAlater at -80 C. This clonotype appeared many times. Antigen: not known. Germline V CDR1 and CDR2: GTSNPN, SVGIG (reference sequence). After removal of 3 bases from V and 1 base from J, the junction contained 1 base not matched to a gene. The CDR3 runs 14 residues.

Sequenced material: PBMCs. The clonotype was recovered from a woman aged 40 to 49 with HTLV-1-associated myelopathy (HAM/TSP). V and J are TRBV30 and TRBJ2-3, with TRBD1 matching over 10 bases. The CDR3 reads CAWRTGGGTDTQYF. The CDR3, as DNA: TGTGCCTGGAGGACAGGGGGCGGCACAGATACGCAGTATTTT.